Detailed here is one T cell receptor (beta chain). In TCRdb, the RT-PCR reads were re-called with MiXCR into one record per CDR3 protein. The data contain about 700,000 distinct CDR3 sequences, 14% of them singletons. Trimming took 3 bases from V and 8 from J, leaving 13 bases between them. Germline CDR1 is KGHSH and CDR2 is LQKENI. CDR3 length equals 13 residues. The sequence was obtained from a female donor in good health, serving as a healthy control. The rearrangement uses TRBV18 and TRBJ1-2; D possibly corresponds to TRBD1 (5 bases). The material sequenced was memory CD4+ T cells from blood. CDR3 protein: CASSPKQEGGYTF. Written as DNA, the CDR3 is TGTGCCAGCTCACCCAAACAGGAGGGCGGCTACACCTTC.